This T cell receptor beta chain was sequenced in a study of neoadjuvant anti-PD-1 for oral cavity cancer. In its sample, this clone was seen a few times. Repertoires were generated with immunoSEQ multiplex PCR, while TCRdb's copy carries only in-frame clones and drops some. The sample lists about 12,000 clones, 70% to 75% seen once, with 2.5% to 3% in the top ten. Time point specified: after neoadjuvant nivolumab, at surgical resection. The CDR3 covers 15 residues. CDR1 is SNHLY, CDR2 FYNNEI, per germline. V lost 6 bases to trimming and J lost 1 base; unmatched junction nucleotides: 6. The material was PBMCs, obtained after nivolumab (anti-PD-1) treatment. This receptor was obtained from a person aged 35-79 years with oral cavity squamous cell carcinoma. This chain connects TRBV2 to TRBJ1-5; 7 nucleotides align to TRBD1. This CDR3 reads CASRERGPSNQPQHF. In DNA form, the CDR3 reads TGTGCCAGCAGGGAGAGGGGGCCCAGCAATCAGCCCCAGCATTTT.